The 26 T cell receptor beta chains below all came from one sample that was sequenced in a study of cytomegalovirus exposure and HLA in healthy donors. Data came from immunoSEQ multiplex PCR; TCRdb stores just in-frame clones and leaves some out. The table has 100,000 to 150,000 clones, nearly 90% seen once; the top ten hold roughly 1.2%. Sample: PBMCs. These receptors originate from a woman aged 18 to 35 in good health and CMV-seronegative.

This rearrangement joins TRBV5-5 to TRBJ1-1; maybe TRBD1 (5 bases). The CDR3 extends over 17 amino acids. From germline, CDR1 is SGHKS and CDR2 YYEKEE (reference sequence). V was cut by 4 bases and J by 3 bases, with 22 bases left in between. The CDR3 loop reads CASSHTGGPAGDTEAFF. DNA for the CDR3: TGTGCCAGCAGCCATACGGGTGGACCCGCGGGGGACACTGAAGCTTTCTTT.

This clone was seen only a few times. J is TRBJ2-7 and V is TRBV11-2, with D possibly matching TRBD1 (7 bases). V was trimmed by 5 bases and J by 6 bases, leaving 20 bases between them. This CDR3 is built from 15 residues. CDR1 and CDR2 (germline): SGHAT, FQNNGV. The CDR3, as DNA: TGTGCCAGCAGCCCAGAGGGGGCGGGGCGGGCCGAGCAGTACTTC. Translated: CASSPEGAGRAEQYF.

The V call is TRBV9, the J call TRBJ2-3; TRBD1 might be the D (5 bases). The ends were cut back, 0 bases at V and 6 bases at J, with 17 bases in the middle. The germline V gene has CDR1 SGDLS and CDR2 YYNGEE. CDR3 size: 16 residues. This chain's CDR3 is CASSVALAIKGDTQYF. In nucleotides, the CDR3 is TGTGCCAGCAGCGTAGCTCTGGCGATAAAGGGGGATACGCAGTATTTT.

The CDR3 DNA follows: TGTGCCAGCAGCTTATACGGACAGAACACTGAAGCTTTCTTT. Its translation: CASSLYGQNTEAFF. The chain uses TRBV7-3 and TRBJ1-1; D is possibly TRBD1 (5 bases). Germline-derived CDR1 and CDR2 are SGHTA and FQGTGA. The V and J ends lost 2 bases and 1 base respectively, with 8 bases between them. CDR3 size: 14 residues.

The V and J genes are TRBV2 and TRBJ1-1; D unclear. The CDR3 has 15 residues. Trimming cost V 1 base and J 1 base, with 10 bases left between them. CDR1 and CDR2 (germline): SNHLY, FYNNEI. In DNA, the CDR3 is TGTGCCAGCAGTGAAGAGCGGCAGAAGAACACTGAAGCTTTCTTT. Its protein is CASSEERQKNTEAFF.

V gene TRBV19 combines with J gene TRBJ1-5, with D unclear. V shed 5 bases and J shed 0 bases, with 11 bases lying between them. Germline V gives CDR1 LNHDA, CDR2 SQIVND (reference sequence). This CDR3 comprises 15 residues. This chain's CDR3 is CASSQETDSNQPQHF. CDR3 in DNA: TGTGCCAGTAGTCAGGAAACAGATAGCAATCAGCCCCAGCATTTT.

The gene calls are TRBV2 and TRBJ1-2; D not resolved. Germline values: CDR1 SNHLY, CDR2 FYNNEI. The CDR3 has 13 amino acids. Trimming cost V 0 bases and J 8 bases, with 10 bases left between them. The CDR3 DNA follows: TGTGCCAGCAGTGAAGCGTTCTCTATCGGCTACACCTTC. This sequence encodes CASSEAFSIGYTF.

The rearrangement uses TRBV6-5 and TRBJ2-5, with 8 nucleotides matching TRBD1. V shed 5 bases, J shed 2 bases, and the junction held 7 bases outside the gene matches. Germline V gene sequence: CDR1 MNHEY, CDR2 SVGAGI. CDR3 length equals 15 residues. The CDR3 nucleotides read TGTGCCAGCAGTCCGACAGGGGATTTACAAGAGACCCAGTACTTC. The encoded protein is CASSPTGDLQETQYF.

This clone was found a few times. The rearrangement links TRBV15 to TRBJ2-7; D call uncertain. The CDR3 spans 15 residues. V gave up 0 bases and J gave up 1 base, with 10 bases separating them. Germline CDR1 is LNHNV and CDR2 is YYDKDF (reference sequence). Here the CDR3 DNA reads TGTGCCACCAGCAGAGATAATGGGCGTTCCTACGAGCAGTACTTC. Amino acid sequence: CATSRDNGRSYEQYF. The variable domain in full, completed from reference TRBV15 and TRBJ2-7, reads DAMVIQNPRYQVTQFGKPVTLSCSQTLNHNVMYWYQQKSSQAPKLLFHYYDKDFNNEADTPDNFQSRRPNTSFCFLDIRSPGLGDTAMYLCATSRDNGRSYEQYFGPGTRLTVT.

V and J are TRBV7-2 and TRBJ2-1; TRBD2 might be the D (7 bases). Germline values: CDR1 SGHTA, CDR2 FQGNSA. Between the trimmed V and J ends, which lost 2 bases and 7 bases, there was a span of 15 bases. This CDR3 spans 15 amino acids. The CDR3 loop is CASSLWGGAGNEQFF. CDR3 DNA sequence: TGTGCCAGCAGCTTATGGGGGGGGGCCGGGAATGAGCAGTTCTTC.

This clone was seen a single time. V and J are TRBV14 and TRBJ2-5; D perhaps matches TRBD2 (6 bases). Germline V gene data show CDR1 as SGHDN and CDR2 as FVKESK. Trimming stripped 3 bases from V and 2 bases from J, with 16 bases between. The CDR3 contains 16 residues. The CDR3 DNA sequence: TGTGCCAGCAGCCATTTGATGGCGGGGCCACAAGAGACCCAGTACTTC. Its translation is CASSHLMAGPQETQYF.

Only one count was recorded for this clone. This chain links TRBV27 with TRBJ2-5, with D hard to call. Germline loops: CDR1 MNHEY, CDR2 SMNVEV (reference sequence). The CDR3 is made up of 17 amino acids. V dropped 3 bases and J dropped 5 bases, with 22 bases sitting between them. CDR3 DNA: TGTGCCAGCAGTTTTCCTCCTCACTCCTCGAGGTCGGAGACCCAGTACTTC. This gives the protein CASSFPPHSSRSETQYF.

This clone occurred once. The gene calls are TRBV19 and TRBJ2-5; a possible D gene is TRBD1 (6 bases). V lost 9 bases and J lost 4, with 30 bases in between. The CDR3 sequence is 18 residues long. Germline V CDR1 and CDR2: LNHDA, SQIVND (reference sequence). As DNA, the CDR3 is TGTGCCAGGCGGACCCGTGACAGGTCCCGATGGGTACGAGAGACCCAGTACTTC. It encodes CARRTRDRSRWVRETQYF.

The V and J genes are TRBV11-2 and TRBJ1-2; D may be TRBD1 (6 bases). This CDR3 is built from 14 residues. V gave up 5 bases and J gave up 10 bases, with 20 bases separating them. Germline V gene lookup returns CDR1 SGHAT and CDR2 FQNNGV. The CDR3 DNA follows: TGTGCCAGCAGCCTACAGGGAAATAGTATAAACTACACCTTC. This gives the protein CASSLQGNSINYTF.

The CDR3 loop is CASSFGLADEETQYF. CDR3 in DNA: TGCGCCAGCAGCTTCGGACTAGCGGATGAAGAGACCCAGTACTTC. V usage is TRBV5-1 and J usage is TRBJ2-5; 10 nucleotides line up with TRBD2. Germline CDR1 reads SGHRS; CDR2 reads YFSETQ. The CDR3 loop spans 15 amino acids. J gave up 3 bases and V 2 bases, and 4 bases lay outside the gene matches.

V and J are TRBV7-3 and TRBJ2-5, with 13 bases fitting TRBD2. This CDR3 has 16 amino acids. Per the germline V gene, CDR1 is SGHTA and CDR2 is FQGTGA. With V trimmed by 5 bases and J by 5 bases, 8 bases remained unmatched. The CDR3, as DNA: TGTGCCAGCAGCCCGAGACTAGCGGGGGGCATGGAGACCCAGTACTTC. It is translated as CASSPRLAGGMETQYF.

The chain uses TRBV7-9 and TRBJ1-2; no reliable D call. The V gene's germline CDR1 is SEHNR and CDR2 FQNEAQ (reference sequence). CDR3 length equals 14 residues. V lost 8 bases, J lost 6 bases, and 19 bases lay in between. The CDR3 loop reads CASGTGSQGDGYTF. In DNA form, the CDR3 reads TGTGCCAGCGGTACTGGGTCTCAAGGAGATGGCTACACCTTC. Complete variable domain (other parts from reference TRBV7-9 and TRBJ1-2): DTGVSQNPRHKITKRGQNVTFRCDPISEHNRLYWYRQTLGQGPEFLTYFQNEAQLEKSRLLSDRFSAERPKGSFSTLEIQRTEQGDSAMYLCASGTGSQGDGYTFGSGTRLTVV.

The chain is built from TRBV5-6 and TRBJ1-5; D might be TRBD1 (5 bases). This CDR3 has 13 residues. The germline CDR1 and CDR2 sequences are SGHDT and YYEEEE. V lost 4 bases and J 9 bases, leaving 14 bases between the germline ends. CDR3 amino acids: CASSTRERGPQHF. Written as DNA, the CDR3 is TGTGCCAGCAGCACCAGGGAAAGGGGGCCCCAGCATTTT. Full variable domain (remainder filled in from reference TRBV5-6 and TRBJ1-5): DAGVTQSPTHLIKTRGQQVTLRCSPKSGHDTVSWYQQALGQGPQFIFQYYEEEERQRGNFPDRFSGHQFPNYSSELNVNALLLGDSALYLCASSTRERGPQHFGDGTRLSIL.

The gene calls are TRBV14 and TRBJ1-1; possible D gene TRBD1, 5 bases. This CDR3 has 15 amino acids. CDR1 is SGHDN, CDR2 FVKESK, per germline. Trimming cost V 2 bases and J 3 bases, with 13 bases left between them. The chain's CDR3 is CASSQTGYEDTEAFF. In DNA form, the CDR3 reads TGTGCCAGCAGCCAAACAGGATATGAGGACACTGAAGCTTTCTTT. The complete variable domain, with remaining parts taken from reference TRBV14 and TRBJ1-1, reads EAGVTQFPSHSVIEKGQTVTLRCDPISGHDNLYWYRRVMGKEIKFLLHFVKESKQDESGMPNNRFLAERTGGTYSTLKVQPAELEDSGVYFCASSQTGYEDTEAFFGQGTRLTVV.

This sequence joins TRBV11-2 and TRBJ1-6; TRBD1 agrees at 9 bases. This CDR3 spans 17 amino acids. V was pared by 3 bases and J by 7 bases, with 10 bases of the junction left unmatched. The germline V gene has CDR1 SGHAT and CDR2 FQNNGV. This CDR3 reads CASSLPGLGTGNSPLHF. In nucleotides, the CDR3 is TGTGCCAGCAGCTTGCCGGGACTGGGGACAGGGAATTCACCCCTCCACTTT.

Only a few counts were recorded for this clone. The rearrangement uses TRBV6-1 and TRBJ1-2; D uncertain. Germline loops: CDR1 MNHNS, CDR2 SASEGT. CDR3 length: 14 amino acids. Trimming cost V 2 bases and J 8 bases, with 15 bases left between them. This chain's CDR3 is CASSESRRTFGYTF. In DNA form, the CDR3 reads TGTGCCAGCAGTGAAAGCAGGAGGACCTTCGGCTACACCTTC.

The rearrangement joins TRBV7-6 to TRBJ1-1, with 11 nucleotides matching TRBD1. V shed 5 bases and J 4 bases; nucleotides not matched to a gene: 6. The CDR3 runs to 15 residues. Germline lookup yields CDR1 SGHVS and CDR2 FNYEAQ. The CDR3 nucleotides read TGTGCCAGCAGCGTTGCCGGGACAGGGGGCACTGAAGCTTTCTTT. It translates to CASSVAGTGGTEAFF.

The table lists this clone with a few counts. The V and J genes are TRBV7-8 and TRBJ1-6; the D gene is possibly TRBD1 (6 bases). Germline CDR1 reads SGHVS; CDR2 reads FQNEAQ. V shed 4 bases and J shed 7 bases, with 17 bases lying between them. This CDR3 has 16 residues. DNA for the CDR3: TGTGCCAGCAGCTCTGGAACAGGGAGCCGGAATTCACCCCTCCACTTT. Its protein product is CASSSGTGSRNSPLHF.

This clone occurred once. The V call is TRBV7-3, the J call TRBJ2-1; 9 bases line up with TRBD2. From germline, CDR1 is SGHTA and CDR2 FQGTGA. This CDR3 spans 15 amino acids. Trimming cost V 2 bases and J 8 bases; bases outside gene matches: 7. CDR3 region: CASSLLGGGADEQFF. CDR3 nucleotide sequence: TGTGCCAGCAGCTTACTTGGCGGGGGGGCCGATGAGCAGTTCTTC.

The J gene is TRBJ2-4, the V gene TRBV7-2, with D possibly TRBD2 on 5 matching bases. The germline V gene encodes CDR1 SGHTA and CDR2 FQGNSA. The V end lost 4 bases, the J end lost 10 bases, and 14 bases lay between the germline ends. This CDR3 region has 13 residues. In DNA, the CDR3 is TGTGCCAGCAGCTCGGGATCGGAATATATTCAGTACTTC. Residues: CASSSGSEYIQYF.

CDR3 loop: CASSPLDSDYGYTF. The DNA for the CDR3 is TGTGCCAGCAGTCCTTTAGACAGTGACTATGGCTACACCTTC. V and J are TRBV6-1 and TRBJ1-2; the D gene is possibly TRBD1 (5 bases). The V gene's germline CDR1 is MNHNS and CDR2 SASEGT. V gave up 5 bases and J gave up 3 bases, with 13 bases separating them. CDR3 size: 14 residues.